Sequencing of this T cell receptor (beta chain) was carried out in a study of blood T cell repertoires in COVID-19. Study background: COVID-19 samples collected from the United States, Italy and Spain covered acute and convalescent phases.

Germline CDR1 is SGHRS and CDR2 is YFSETQ. V shed 0 bases and J 10 bases; nucleotides not matched to a gene: 8. This CDR3 is 16 amino acids long. Original handling: Reference gene primers were amplified, and this amplification served to estimate nucleated cell counts. Libraries were prepared by immunoSEQ multiplex PCR; TCRdb keeps only in-frame clonotypes and omits some of them. That table supplies the V and J calls and clone size; D and trimming were determined from the DNA. The sample holds around 60,000 clones, roughly 89% seen once. The sequence came from a man between 60 and 70 years old with active COVID-19. Input material: peripheral blood. This chain connects TRBV5-1 to TRBJ1-6, with 9 bases matching TRBD1. CDR3 DNA sequence: TGCGCCAGCAGCTTGGAGGGACAGGGACTTAACTCACCCCTCCACTTT. Its protein product is CASSLEGQGLNSPLHF.